This TCR beta chain was sequenced for a study of OX40 agonist ivuxolimab in advanced cancers. Here immunoSEQ multiplex PCR was the method, and the copy in TCRdb shows in-frame clones only, minus some. Of 40,000 to 65,000 clones listed, 88% are singletons. V lost 5 bases, J lost 7 bases, and 11 bases lay in between. The CDR3 has 12 residues. Germline CDR1 is SGHTA and CDR2 is FQGTGA. V usage is TRBV7-3 and J usage is TRBJ1-1; no clear D gene. The sequenced sample was CD4+ or CD8+ T cells sorted from blood, obtained in a trial of the OX40 agonist ivuxolimab. The receptor was isolated from an adult with an advanced solid tumor such as melanoma, head and neck, liver or kidney cancer. CDR3 sequence: CASSIDVNEAFF. The CDR3 region has the DNA TGTGCCAGCAGCATCGACGTGAATGAAGCTTTCTTT.